Listed below are T cell receptor beta chains from one sample, sequenced in a study of technical replicates of blood from a few donors. Generated by immunoSEQ multiplex PCR, the TCRdb table keeps only in-frame clones and is missing some. The sample comprises about 97,000 clones, approximately 96% of which are singletons, and approximately 0.37% rests with the top ten. The sequencing input was T cells isolated from PBMCs. The origin of the receptors is a human donor in good health. Both conserved end residues are part of each CDR3. The order of the fields is J gene, D gene, clone size, V gene, CDR3 protein, CDR3 DNA. D genes are given only for firm matches. Clone size is stated in some rows and not others, as once, few, many or a class when expanded.

TRBJ1-1,.,.,TRBV19,CASSIPLTEAFF,TGTGCCAGTAGTATCCCCCTCACTGAAGCTTTCTTT
TRBJ2-7,TRBD1,.,TRBV28,CASSQPGQGTYEQYF,TGTGCCAGCAGTCAACCGGGACAGGGCACCTACGAGCAGTACTTC
TRBJ2-3,.,.,TRBV6-6,CASSLYTDTQYF,TGTGCCAGCAGTCTCTACACAGATACGCAGTATTTT
TRBJ2-7,.,.,TRBV30,CAWSVRSTGEQYF,TGTGCCTGGAGTGTACGGTCTACGGGGGAGCAGTACTTC
TRBJ1-1,.,.,TRBV29-1,CSVLLGERTEAFF,TGCAGCGTTCTCCTGGGTGAGAGGACTGAAGCTTTCTTT
TRBJ1-4,.,.,TRBV2,CASVRALRANEKLFF,TGTGCCAGCGTACGGGCCCTGCGGGCTAATGAAAAACTGTTTTTT
TRBJ2-1,.,.,TRBV15,CATSSGSHNEQFF,TGTGCCACCAGCAGCGGGAGCCACAATGAGCAGTTCTTC
TRBJ2-5,TRBD2,once,TRBV4-1,CASSQVWTSGGQETQYF,TGCGCCAGCAGCCAAGTCTGGACTAGCGGGGGCCAAGAGACCCAGTACTTC
TRBJ1-1,TRBD1,.,TRBV29-1,CSESRGLGTEAFF,TGCAGCGAATCCAGGGGGCTCGGCACTGAAGCTTTCTTT
TRBJ2-1,TRBD1,.,TRBV19,CASSIAGTGGNEQFF,TGTGCCAGTAGTATCGCCGGGACAGGGGGCAATGAGCAGTTCTTC
TRBJ1-4,.,once,TRBV30,CAWSRGEGTNEKLFF,TGTGCCTGGAGTCGGGGAGAGGGAACTAATGAAAAACTGTTTTTT
TRBJ2-7,.,.,TRBV13,CASRVGRGEQYF,TGTGCCAGCAGGGTAGGTCGGGGCGAGCAGTACTTC
TRBJ2-5,TRBD1,.,TRBV6-1,CASRTGGETQYF,TGTGCCAGCAGAACAGGGGGGGAGACCCAGTACTTC
TRBJ2-3,TRBD2,.,TRBV2,CASSESGRGTDTQYF,TGTGCCAGCAGCGAAAGCGGGAGGGGCACAGATACGCAGTATTTT
TRBJ1-2,TRBD1,few,TRBV5-1,CASSLLGQGVDGYTF,TGCGCCAGCAGCTTGCTAGGACAGGGCGTCGATGGCTACACCTTC
TRBJ2-6,.,once,TRBV15,CATSRVPGTLVAGANVLTF,TGTGCCACCAGCAGAGTGCCTGGGACTCTCGTCGCTGGGGCCAACGTCCTGACTTTC
TRBJ1-1,.,.,TRBV13,CASSLDISNTEAFF,TGTGCCAGCAGCCTCGACATATCTAACACTGAAGCTTTCTTT
TRBJ1-1,.,.,TRBV6-5,CASRSLTEAFF,TGTGCCAGCAGATCCCTCACTGAAGCTTTCTTT